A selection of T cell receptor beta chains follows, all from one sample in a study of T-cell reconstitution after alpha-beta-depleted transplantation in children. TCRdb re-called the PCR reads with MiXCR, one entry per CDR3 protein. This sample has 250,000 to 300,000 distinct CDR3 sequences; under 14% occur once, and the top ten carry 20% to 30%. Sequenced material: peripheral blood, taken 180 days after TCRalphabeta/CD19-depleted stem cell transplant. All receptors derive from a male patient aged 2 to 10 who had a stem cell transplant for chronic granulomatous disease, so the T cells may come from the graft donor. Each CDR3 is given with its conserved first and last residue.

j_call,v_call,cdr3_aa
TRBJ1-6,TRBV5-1,CASSPRTTGLNSPLHF
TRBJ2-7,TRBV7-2,CASTSRGEQYF
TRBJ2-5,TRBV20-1,CSALLAGGIQETQYF
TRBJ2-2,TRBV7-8,CASSLFASGSWANTGELFF
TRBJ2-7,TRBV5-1,CASSLGDRHSYEQYF
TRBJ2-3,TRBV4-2,CASSLGLAETTDTQYF
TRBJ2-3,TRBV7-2,CASSLEGTGDTQYF
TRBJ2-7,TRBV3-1,CASSQGAGGLHYEQYF
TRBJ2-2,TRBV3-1,CASSPFEGPGTGELFF
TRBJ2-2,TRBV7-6,CASTSPGEGTGELFF
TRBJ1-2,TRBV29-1,CSVESPEDGYGYTF
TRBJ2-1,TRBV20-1,CSGARLAHGNEQFF
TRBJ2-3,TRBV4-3,CASSRGLAGTTDTQYF
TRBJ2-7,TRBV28,CATRGTTYEQYF
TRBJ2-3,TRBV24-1,CATSASYTDTQYF
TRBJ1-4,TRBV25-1,CASSAPSGQREKLFF